The T cell receptor beta chain under discussion was sequenced for a study of shared clonotypes between healthy human individuals. A word on this clone: This sample includes further DNA sequences coding for the same CDR3.

TCRdb's copy holds only in-frame clones and misses some; the assay was immunoSEQ multiplex PCR. This sample has around 1,000,000 clones, with 70% to 80% found just once. V lost 7 bases, J lost 1 base, and 4 bases lay in between. This CDR3 has 11 residues. Germline lookup yields CDR1 MNHEY and CDR2 SMNVEV (reference sequence). This chain uses TRBV27 with TRBJ1-1; D ambiguous. Material: memory CD4+ T cells from PBMCs. The subset was: CD45RA-negative fraction. This clonotype was obtained from a young man in good health. Some clones in this sample may be carry-over from other donors' samples. Written as DNA, the CDR3 is TGTGCCAGCAAAGGGAACACTGAAGCTTTCTTT. It is translated as CASKGNTEAFF.